The 30 T cell receptor beta chains below were found in one sample sequenced in a study of tumor-infiltrating lymphocytes in primary liver carcinoma. The input was 400 to 500 ng total RNA; TCR beta cDNA was made from it with a constant-region primer. Libraries for TCR beta were built through three nested multiplex PCR rounds, which together made up a slightly modified ARM-PCR procedure. Researchers ran the first two PCR rounds for roughly 11 cycles each with TRBV1-TRBV30 forward primers and a C-beta reverse primer. In TCRdb, the multiplex PCR reads were re-called with MiXCR into one record per CDR3 protein. In the table there are around 35,000 distinct CDR3 sequences, around 80% of which are singletons. Co-extracting RNA and DNA was done with roughly 17-31 mg of unsorted bulk tissue as input. The sequencing input was tumor-adjacent normal liver tissue. The receptor set was obtained from a man aged 40-49 years with primary liver carcinoma and hepatitis B virus infection.

Points on this clonotype: Germline is not matched at one junction end, which may reflect a read error. This sequence joins TRBV29-1 and TRBJ2-3; 7 nucleotides align to TRBD1. CDR1 is SQVTM and CDR2 is ANQGSEA in the germline V gene. The CDR3 sequence is 14 residues long. Here the CDR3 reads CSVLLEQGTETQCF. CDR3 DNA sequence: TGCAGCGTGCTTCTAGAGCAGGGGACAGAAACGCAGTGTTTT.

On this clonotype: Given the absence of the conserved phenylalanine or tryptophan at the CDR3 end, a read error is likely. The chain is built from TRBV11-2 and TRBJ2-4; 10 bases align to TRBD1. The length of the CDR3 is 14 residues. With 8 bases clipped from V and 7 bases from J, the junction kept 8 bases outside the gene matches. Germline CDR1 is SGHAT and CDR2 is FQNNGV. The CDR3 DNA sequence: TGTGCCAGCGGTTCCGGGACAGGGGATAACATTCAGTACTTG. Residues: CASGSGTGDNIQYL.

This clonotype was counted ten times or more. This rearrangement joins TRBV2 to TRBJ1-4, with TRBD1 identical over 8 bases. With V trimmed by 6 bases and J by 7 bases, 7 bases remained unmatched. In germline, CDR1 is SNHLY, CDR2 FYNNEI. The CDR3 spans 14 residues. CDR3 in amino acids: CASRDRVGSEKLFF. As DNA, the CDR3 is TGTGCCAGCAGGGACAGGGTCGGAAGTGAAAAACTGTTTTTT.

The J gene is TRBJ1-1, the V gene TRBV6-2 or TRBV6-3; no clear D. This CDR3 has 13 amino acids. Looked up from germline, CDR1 is MNHEY and CDR2 is SVGEGT. V was cut by 5 bases and J by 2 bases, with 9 bases left in between. The CDR3: CASSHFDNTEAFF. The DNA of the CDR3 is TGTGCCAGCAGTCACTTCGACAACACTGAAGCTTTCTTT.

As regards this clonotype: Its ends do not fully match the called genes, so a read error is possible. The rearrangement joins TRBV6-2 or TRBV6-3 to TRBJ2-1; the D gene is possibly TRBD1 (5 bases). The germline V gene has CDR1 MNHEY and CDR2 SVGEGT. The CDR3 length is 14 residues. The CDR3 DNA sequence: TGTACCAGCAGTTACGCTACAGGATCGGATGAGCAGTTCTTC. It codes for CTSSYATGSDEQFF.

This clonotype is a singleton in its sample. At one end, the junction sequence differs from germline, possibly due to a read error. DNA for the CDR3: TGCGCCAGTAGCCAAGAGTCAGCGGCCCAATACAATGAGCAGTTCTTC. As protein: CASSQESAAQYNEQFF. The chain joins TRBV4-1 to TRBJ2-1; the D gene is possibly TRBD2 (5 bases). The CDR3 sequence is 16 residues long. Germline V gene sequence: CDR1 MGHRA, CDR2 YSYEKL.

J is TRBJ2-1 and V is TRBV11-2; 8 bases are a match to TRBD2. This CDR3 region has 13 residues. The germline V gene encodes CDR1 SGHAT and CDR2 FQNNGV. CDR3 bases: TGTGTCACCAGTTTAGGACTAGCCGGTGAGCAGTTCTTC. Translating gives CVTSLGLAGEQFF.

This clonotype showed up just once. An end of the junction differs from the germline gene, which may be a read error. The V gene is TRBV5-5, the J gene TRBJ2-6; D is unresolved. CDR3 length: 15 amino acids. Germline CDR1 and CDR2: SGHKS and YYEKEE (reference sequence). The CDR3: CASNWSATGTNVLTF. CDR3 coding DNA: TGTGCCAGCAACTGGTCAGCCACTGGGACCAACGTCCTGACTTTC.

In the case of this clonotype: The CDR3 ends on some other residue instead of the conserved phenylalanine or tryptophan, so this is likely a read error. This sequence joins TRBV30 and TRBJ2-1; D might be TRBD1 (8 bases). V dropped 1 base and J dropped 0 bases, with 13 bases sitting between them. CDR3 length: 16 residues. Germline values: CDR1 GTSNPN, CDR2 SVGIG (reference sequence). CDR3 residues: CAWSGTGTNSYNEQFL. The DNA for the CDR3 is TGTGCCTGGAGTGGGACAGGGACTAACTCCTACAATGAGCAGTTCTTA.

This clonotype was counted a single time. The junction shows a germline mismatch at one end, possibly a read error. The chain carries TRBV5-5 and TRBJ2-6; D remains unclear. The germline gives CDR1 SGHKS, CDR2 YYEKEE (reference sequence). The CDR3 loop spans 15 amino acids. Written as DNA, the CDR3 is TGTGCCAGCAGCTGGTCGGCCACTGGGACCAACGTCCTGACTTTC. It encodes CASSWSATGTNVLTF. Using reference TRBV5-5 and TRBJ2-6 for the parts outside the CDR3, the full variable domain is DAGVTQSPTHLIKTRGQQVTLRCSPISGHKSVSWYQQVLGQGPQFIFQYYEKEERGRGNFPDRFSARQFPNYSSELNVNALLLGDSALYLCASSWSATGTNVLTFGAGSRLTVL.

Note on this clonotype: Since a much larger clone is just one base distant, this may be a read error. The rearrangement joins TRBV6-5 to TRBJ2-2; D might be TRBD2 (5 bases). Germline V gene data show CDR1 as MNHEY and CDR2 as SVGAGI. The CDR3 contains 14 residues. As DNA, the CDR3 is TGTGCCAGCAGTTACATGGCGGACGCCGGGGAGCCGTTTTTT. Translation gives CASSYMADAGEPFF.

This clonotype is medium-sized by share. The V and J genes are TRBV4-2 and TRBJ1-5; D possibly corresponds to TRBD1 (5 bases). CDR1 LGHNA and CDR2 YNFKEQ come from the germline V gene. With 0 bases removed from V and 0 bases from J, the gap between germline ends came to 9 bases. The CDR3 extends over 16 amino acids. CDR3 in DNA: TGTGCCAGCAGCCAAGATTCAGGGTATAGCAATCAGCCCCAGCATTTT. Translation gives CASSQDSGYSNQPQHF.

In the case of this clonotype: One junction end does not reproduce the germline sequence, and a read error may be involved. J is TRBJ1-1 and V is TRBV29-1; D may be TRBD1 (5 bases). The V gene's germline CDR1 is SQVTM and CDR2 ANQGSEA. The CDR3 spans 15 residues. The CDR3: CSVDGEDTVNTEVFF. CDR3 in DNA: TGCAGCGTTGATGGAGAGGACACAGTGAACACTGAAGTTTTCTTT. The whole variable domain, filled in from reference TRBV29-1 and TRBJ1-1, reads SAVISQKPSRDICQRGTSLTIQCQVDSQVTMMFWYRQQPGQSLTLIATANQGSEATYESGFVIDKFPISRPNLTFSTLTVSNMSPEDSSIYLCSVDGEDTVNTEVFFGQGTRLTVV.

About this clonotype itself: One end of the junction is discordant with germline, which a read error may explain. The V and J genes are TRBV6-2 or TRBV6-3 and TRBJ1-2; no firm D call. This CDR3 is 14 amino acids long. Germline assignment: CDR1 MNHEY and CDR2 SVGEGT. Here the CDR3 DNA reads TGTGCCAGCAGTCGTTCGGTCAGGAGAATTAGCTACGCCTTC. This encodes CASSRSVRRISYAF.

With respect to this clonotype: A much more abundant neighbour one base away suggests this may be a read error. V gene TRBV10-3 combines with J gene TRBJ2-1; D call uncertain. Between the trimmed V and J ends, which lost 6 bases and 5 bases, there was a span of 11 bases. The length of the CDR3 is 13 residues. Germline V gene lookup returns CDR1 ENHRY and CDR2 SYGVKD. CDR3 protein: CAISQIGDNEQFF. The CDR3 DNA reads as TGTGCCATCAGCCAAATAGGAGACAATGAGCAGTTCTTC.

Turning to this clonotype: An end of the junction differs from the germline gene, which may be a read error. The CDR3 spells CASSYLDTRELCF. The CDR3 DNA follows: TGTGCCAGCAGTTACTTGGACACCAGGGAGCTGTGTTTT. V usage is TRBV6-2 or TRBV6-3 and J usage is TRBJ2-2; D could derive from TRBD1 or TRBD2 (5 bases each). CDR3 size: 13 residues. Germline-derived CDR1 and CDR2 are MNHEY and SVGEGT.

Note on this clonotype: A junction end diverges from the germline sequence, so it may reflect a read error. This chain links TRBV5-1 with TRBJ2-5, with TRBD2 matching over 8 bases. Germline V CDR1 and CDR2: SGHRS, YFSETQ. The CDR3 is 15 amino acids. The CDR3, as DNA: TGCGCCAACAGCTTAAGCGGGAGCGCGGAAGAGACCCAGTGCTTC. Translating gives CANSLSGSAEETQCF.

On this clonotype: The conserved phenylalanine or tryptophan normally closing the CDR3 is absent here, so this likely arose from a read error. The chain employs TRBV7-8 and TRBJ2-1; TRBD2 matches 8 bases. The length of the CDR3 is 13 residues. Germline CDR1 SGHVS, CDR2 FQNEAQ. Germline trimming cut 1 base from V and 13 bases from J; bases unmatched to any gene: 6. CDR3 protein: CASSLVGRGEQFS. CDR3 bases: TGTGCCAGCAGCTTAGTCGGGAGGGGAGAACAGTTCTCT.

On this clonotype itself: The junction differs from germline at one of its ends, possibly a read error. The chain combines TRBV11-1 with TRBJ2-1; D may be TRBD1 or TRBD2 (6 bases each). The CDR3 spans 20 residues. CDR1 SGHAT and CDR2 FQDESV come from the germline V gene (reference sequence). DNA of the CDR3: TGTGCCAGCAGCTTAGGAAAGACTAGGGGGACCTCACGGTTCGGCAATGAACAGTTCTTC. Its protein is CASSLGKTRGTSRFGNEQFF.

A note on this clonotype: The conserved phenylalanine or tryptophan is not found at the CDR3 terminus, so this likely reflects a read error. CDR3 in DNA: TGTACCAACAGCTTAAATGCCAATGGGCAGTTCCTC. Its translation is CTNSLNANGQFL. The chain has TRBV11-3 and TRBJ2-1; D not certain. This CDR3 has 12 residues. Germline values: CDR1 SGHNT, CDR2 YENEEA.

As to this clonotype: At one boundary the junction diverges from the germline segment, which might be a read error. This chain uses TRBV6-2 or TRBV6-3 with TRBJ2-1; D is unclear. The CDR3 is 16 amino acids. Germline loops: CDR1 MNHEY, CDR2 SVGEGT. CDR3 in amino acids: CASSYSTDKNDNEQFF. The CDR3 bases are TGTGCTAGCAGTTACTCGACCGACAAGAATGACAATGAGCAGTTCTTC.

This clonotype has a single count. A junction boundary mismatches the germline segment, possibly from a read error. CDR3 sequence (DNA): TGTGTCAGCAGCCAAGACCTAGCGTTCCACTACGAGCAGTACTTT. This translates into CVSSQDLAFHYEQYF. The rearrangement joins TRBV4-2 to TRBJ2-7, with D possibly being TRBD2 (6 bases). Germline V gene data show CDR1 as LGHNA and CDR2 as YNFKEQ. CDR3 length equals 15 residues.

About this clonotype itself: The junction departs from the called germline gene at one end, perhaps through a read error. In nucleotides, the CDR3 is TGTACCAGCAGCCGGGACAGGGGTTACGGCTCTGGCTACATCTTC. As protein: CTSSRDRGYGSGYIF. The rearrangement joins TRBV2 to TRBJ1-2; 10 nucleotides line up with TRBD1. The V gene's germline CDR1 is SNHLY and CDR2 FYNNEI. There are 15 residues in the CDR3.

This clonotype appeared once. The junction does not match germline at one end; this may be a read error. The chain links TRBV4-3 to TRBJ2-4; D tentatively fits TRBD1 or TRBD2 (5 bases each). The CDR3 covers 16 residues. CDR1 and CDR2 from the germline V gene are LGHNA and YSLEER. CDR3 bases: TGCGCCAGCAGCCAAGCTGACAGCCTAGCCAATAACATTCAGTACTTC. Its protein is CASSQADSLANNIQYF.

A remark on this clonotype: Compared with germline, one end of the junction differs, possibly owing to a read error. This rearrangement joins TRBV11-1 to TRBJ2-1, with 11 bases lining up with TRBD2. This CDR3 contains 20 residues. CDR1 and CDR2 (germline): SGHAT, FQDESV (reference sequence). The CDR3 region is CVSSIGKTSGASRFGNEPFF. The CDR3 DNA reads as TGTGTCAGCAGCATAGGAAAGACTAGCGGGGCCTCACGGTTCGGTAATGAGCCGTTCTTC.

Concerning this clonotype: The junction does not match germline at one end; this may be a read error. This rearrangement joins TRBV6-5 to TRBJ1-5; D remains ambiguous. The CDR3 has 15 amino acids. CDR1 is MNHEY, CDR2 SVGAGI, per germline. CDR3 in amino acids: CASRTLREGNRPQHF. The CDR3, as DNA: TGTGCCAGCAGAACCCTGAGGGAGGGCAATCGGCCCCAGCATTTT.

This chain connects TRBV7-8 to TRBJ2-3; D may be TRBD2 (7 bases). This CDR3 is built from 16 residues. Germline loops: CDR1 SGHVS, CDR2 FQNEAQ. Trimming pared 6 bases from V and 6 bases from J, leaving 22 bases between. In DNA form, the CDR3 reads TGTGCCAGCAGTTCAACAGGGAGGGGTTATTCGGATACGCAGTATTTT. It is translated as CASSSTGRGYSDTQYF.

Remarks on this clonotype: A read error is likely, as this CDR3 ends without the conserved phenylalanine or tryptophan. No DNA is shown, since the ends of the CDR3 on it are uncertain; the CDR3 is the one TCRdb lists. The chain has TRBV11-1 and TRBJ2-4; no check of the table's D call, TRBD2, against the DNA was made. The CDR3 spans 17 amino acids, including both terminal residues. Germline CDR1 and CDR2: SGHAT and FQDESV (reference sequence). CDR3 residues: CASSFPGTSGTKNIKYI.

A note on this clonotype: Relative to the germline gene, one junction end is altered; a read error may explain this. The V and J genes are TRBV5-5 and TRBJ2-3; D unclear. Gene TRBJ1-5 matches the end of the DNA better, so the J call may be wrong. The CDR3 length is 14 residues. The V gene's germline CDR1 is SGHKS and CDR2 YYEKEE (reference sequence). CDR3 residues: CASSLDGITDTQHF. As DNA, the CDR3 is TGTGCCAGTAGCTTGGATGGAATAACAGATACGCAGCATTTT.

The chain couples TRBV11-2 to TRBJ2-4; 9 nucleotides match TRBD1. CDR3 length: 14 residues. J gave up 7 bases and V 9 bases, and 10 bases lay outside the gene matches. The germline V gene has CDR1 SGHAT and CDR2 FQNNGV. The CDR3 DNA reads TGTGCCAGTAGATCCAGGACAGGGGATAACATTCAGTACTTC. Encoded protein: CASRSRTGDNIQYF.